One and the same sample provided the 3 T cell receptor beta chains below, sequenced in a study of regulatory T cells in long-lasting Graves disease. Time point indicated: newly diagnosed GD, antithyroid drugs for less than 3 months. Preparation of the TCR library used RNA extracted from PBMCs. With iRepertoire HTBI primers and Arm-PCR of CDR3 regions, TCR beta libraries were built. From the multiplex PCR reads, TCRdb called clonotypes with MiXCR, one entry per CDR3 protein. Of around 420,000 distinct CDR3 sequences in the sample, approximately 15% were seen once. The same data also went into a second study, on T cells in Graves' hyperthyroidism and ophthalmopathy.

The sample was peripheral blood mononuclear cells (PBMCs), taken at new diagnosis, from a patient treated with antithyroid drugs. The origin of the receptors is a middle-aged woman with Graves disease.

The chain has TRBV6-1 and TRBJ2-6, with D hard to call. The CDR3 is 14 amino acids. The V gene lost 7 bases and the J gene lost 2 bases, with 9 bases spanning the gap. From germline, CDR1 is MNHNS and CDR2 SASEGT. The CDR3 nucleotides are TGTGCCAGCACCTATACAGCTGGGGCCAACGTCCTGACTTTC. Translation gives CASTYTAGANVLTF.

CDR3 loop: CASSPLAGGPRDEQFF. In DNA, the CDR3 is TGTGCCAGCAGTCCTCTAGCGGGAGGGCCTAGAGATGAGCAGTTCTTC. This chain links TRBV12-3 or TRBV12-4 with TRBJ2-1; 12 positions agree with TRBD2. The CDR3 loop spans 16 amino acids. J lost 8 bases, V lost 5 bases, and 10 bases had no gene match.

This clonotype has at least ten counts. This chain joins TRBV2 and TRBJ2-7; unclear D gene. This CDR3 region has 12 residues. The germline CDR1 and CDR2 sequences are SNHLY and FYNNEI. V was clipped by 8 bases and J by 5 bases, with 13 bases between them. The DNA for the CDR3 is TGTGCCAGCGTAGAGGAGTTGGACGAGCAGTACTTC. This translates into CASVEELDEQYF.